The 4 T cell receptor beta chains below all came from one sample that was sequenced in a study of CD8 T cells in ankylosing spondylitis. TCRdb passed the 5' RACE reads through MiXCR, listing each CDR3 protein once. The sample shows approximately 190,000 distinct CDR3 sequences, roughly 13% of them seen only once. The sample was blood, either unsorted or a sorted T cell fraction (not recorded which). These receptors originate from a female donor with ankylosing spondylitis or in good health (not recorded which).

Many counts were recorded for this clonotype. The rearrangement joins TRBV15 to TRBJ1-2, with 7 bases identical to TRBD1. The junction had 13 bases not matched to a gene; V was cut back by 5 bases and J by 7 bases. Germline assignment: CDR1 LNHNV and CDR2 YYDKDF (reference sequence). This CDR3 is 15 amino acids long. DNA of the CDR3: TGTGCCACCAGCTTTTTCGGGACAGTCACGTCTGGCTACACCTTC. It translates to CATSFFGTVTSGYTF.

There are many counts of this clonotype. V usage is TRBV29-1 and J usage is TRBJ2-7; TRBD2 agrees at 10 bases. Germline CDR1 reads SQVTM; CDR2 reads ANQGSEA. After removal of 0 bases from V and 6 bases from J, the junction contained 11 bases not matched to a gene. The CDR3 is 16 amino acids. The CDR3 is CSVEDVGASGSSEQYF. DNA for the CDR3: TGCAGCGTTGAAGATGTGGGGGCTAGCGGGAGTTCCGAGCAGTACTTC.

This clonotype was recorded many times. V usage is TRBV27 and J usage is TRBJ1-2, with 8 positions matching TRBD1. Germline values: CDR1 MNHEY, CDR2 SMNVEV (reference sequence). The CDR3 has 14 residues. Losses at the gene ends were 6 bases for V and 0 bases for J; bases not matched to a gene: 3. The CDR3 DNA reads as TGTGCCAGCAGGGGGACAGGTTCTAACTATGGCTACACCTTC. Protein sequence: CASRGTGSNYGYTF.

The chain couples TRBV4-2 to TRBJ2-2; 10 bases align to TRBD2. The trim removed 1 base at V and 8 bases at J, leaving 7 bases unmatched. The V gene's germline CDR1 is LGHNA and CDR2 YNFKEQ. This CDR3 contains 16 residues. The CDR3 loop reads CASSQGSGRREGELFF. For the CDR3, the DNA is TGTGCCAGCAGCCAAGGTAGCGGGAGGCGTGAGGGGGAGCTGTTTTTT.